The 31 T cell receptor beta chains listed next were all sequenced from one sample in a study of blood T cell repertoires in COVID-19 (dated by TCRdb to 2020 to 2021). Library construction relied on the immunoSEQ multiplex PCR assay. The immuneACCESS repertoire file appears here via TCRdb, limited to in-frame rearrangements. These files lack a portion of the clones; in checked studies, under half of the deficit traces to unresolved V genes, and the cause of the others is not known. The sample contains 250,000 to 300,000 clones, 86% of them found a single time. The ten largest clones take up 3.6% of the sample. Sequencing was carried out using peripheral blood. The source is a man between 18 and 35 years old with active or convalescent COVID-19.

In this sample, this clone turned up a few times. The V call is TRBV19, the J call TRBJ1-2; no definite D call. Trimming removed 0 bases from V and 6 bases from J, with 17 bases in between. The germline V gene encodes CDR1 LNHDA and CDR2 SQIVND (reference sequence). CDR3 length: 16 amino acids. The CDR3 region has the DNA TGTGCCAGTAGTATAGAATGGGCCCGGGGTCCCCATGGCTACACCTTC. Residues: CASSIEWARGPHGYTF.

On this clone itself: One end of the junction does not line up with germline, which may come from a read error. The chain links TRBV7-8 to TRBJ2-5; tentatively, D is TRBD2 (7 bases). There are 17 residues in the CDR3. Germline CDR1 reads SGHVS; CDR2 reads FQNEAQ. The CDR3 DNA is TGTGCCAGCAGCGCGGGGGCTTCAGGGAATTACCAGGAGACCCAGTACTTC. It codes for CASSAGASGNYQETQYF.

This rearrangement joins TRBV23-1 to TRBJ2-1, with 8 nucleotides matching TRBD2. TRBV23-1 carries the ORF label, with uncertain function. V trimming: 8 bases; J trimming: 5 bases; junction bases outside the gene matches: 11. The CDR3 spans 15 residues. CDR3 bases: TGCGCCAGCTATTATCGGGGGGGTAGACACAATGAGCAGTTCTTC. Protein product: CASYYRGGRHNEQFF.

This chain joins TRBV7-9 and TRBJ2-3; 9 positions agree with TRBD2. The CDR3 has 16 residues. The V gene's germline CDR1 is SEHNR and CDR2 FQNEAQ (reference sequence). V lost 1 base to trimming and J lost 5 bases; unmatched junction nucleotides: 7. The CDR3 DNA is TGTGCCAGCAGCTTAGTTCTAGCGGGATCAATAGATACGCAGTATTTT. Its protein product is CASSLVLAGSIDTQYF.

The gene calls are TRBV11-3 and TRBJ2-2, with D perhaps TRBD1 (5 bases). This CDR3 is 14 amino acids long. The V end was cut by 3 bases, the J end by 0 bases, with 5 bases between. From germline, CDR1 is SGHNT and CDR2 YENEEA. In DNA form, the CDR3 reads TGTGCCAGCAGCTTGACAGCGAACACCGGGGAGCTGTTTTTT. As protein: CASSLTANTGELFF. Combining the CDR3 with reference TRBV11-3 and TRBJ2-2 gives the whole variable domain EAGVVQSPRYKIIEKKQPVAFWCNPISGHNTLYWYLQNLGQGPELLIRYENEEAVDDSQLPKDRFSAERLKGVDSTLKIQPAELGDSAVYLCASSLTANTGELFFGEGSRLTVL.

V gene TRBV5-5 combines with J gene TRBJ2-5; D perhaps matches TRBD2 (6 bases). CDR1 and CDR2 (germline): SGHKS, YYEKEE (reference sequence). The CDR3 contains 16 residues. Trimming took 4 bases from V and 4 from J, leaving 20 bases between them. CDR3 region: CASSGLRGLTGETQYF. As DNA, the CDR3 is TGTGCCAGCAGCGGACTAAGGGGTTTAACCGGAGAGACCCAGTACTTC.

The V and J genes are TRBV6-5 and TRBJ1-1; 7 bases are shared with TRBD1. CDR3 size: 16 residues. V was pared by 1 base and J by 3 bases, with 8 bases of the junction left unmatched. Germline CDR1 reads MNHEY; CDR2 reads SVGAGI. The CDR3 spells CASSYYGTVGDTEAFF. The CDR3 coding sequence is TGTGCCAGCAGTTACTATGGGACAGTGGGGGACACTGAAGCTTTCTTT.

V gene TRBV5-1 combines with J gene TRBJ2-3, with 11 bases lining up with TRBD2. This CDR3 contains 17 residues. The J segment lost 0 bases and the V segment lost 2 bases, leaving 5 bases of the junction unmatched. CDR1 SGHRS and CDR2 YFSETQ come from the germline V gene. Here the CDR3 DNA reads TGCGCCAGCAGCTTTACGCCTAGCGGGGGGAGCACAGATACGCAGTATTTT. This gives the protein CASSFTPSGGSTDTQYF.

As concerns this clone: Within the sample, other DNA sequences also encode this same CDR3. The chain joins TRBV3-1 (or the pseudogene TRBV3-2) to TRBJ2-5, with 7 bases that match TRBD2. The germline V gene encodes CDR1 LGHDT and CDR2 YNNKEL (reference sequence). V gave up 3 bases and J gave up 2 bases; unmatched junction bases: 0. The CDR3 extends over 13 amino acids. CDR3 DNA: TGTGCCAGCAGCCAGCGGGAGCAAGAGACCCAGTACTTC. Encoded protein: CASSQREQETQYF.

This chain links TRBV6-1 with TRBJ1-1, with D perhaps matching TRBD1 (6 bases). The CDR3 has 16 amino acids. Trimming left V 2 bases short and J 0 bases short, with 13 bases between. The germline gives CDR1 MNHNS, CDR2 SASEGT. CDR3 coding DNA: TGTGCCAGCAGTGAAACCCAGACAGGTATGAACACTGAAGCTTTCTTT. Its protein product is CASSETQTGMNTEAFF.

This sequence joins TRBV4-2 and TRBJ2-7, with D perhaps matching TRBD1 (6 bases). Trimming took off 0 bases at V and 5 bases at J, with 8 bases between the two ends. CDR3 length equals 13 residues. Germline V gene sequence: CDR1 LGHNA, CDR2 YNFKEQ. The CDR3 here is CASSQETGDEQYF. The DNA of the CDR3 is TGTGCCAGCAGCCAAGAGACAGGTGACGAGCAGTACTTC.

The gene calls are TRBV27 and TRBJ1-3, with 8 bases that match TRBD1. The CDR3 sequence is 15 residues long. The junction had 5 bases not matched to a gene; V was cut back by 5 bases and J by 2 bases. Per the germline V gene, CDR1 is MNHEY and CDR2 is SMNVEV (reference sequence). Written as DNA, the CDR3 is TGTGCCAGCAGTGGACAGGGACGTCCTGGAAACACCATATATTTT. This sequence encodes CASSGQGRPGNTIYF.

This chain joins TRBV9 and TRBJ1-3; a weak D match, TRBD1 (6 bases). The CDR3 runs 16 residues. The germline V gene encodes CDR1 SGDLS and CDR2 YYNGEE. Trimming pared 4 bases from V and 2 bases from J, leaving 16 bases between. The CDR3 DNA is TGTGCCAGCAGCCCACGCGAGGGGGGGGCTGGAAACACCATATATTTT. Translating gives CASSPREGGAGNTIYF.

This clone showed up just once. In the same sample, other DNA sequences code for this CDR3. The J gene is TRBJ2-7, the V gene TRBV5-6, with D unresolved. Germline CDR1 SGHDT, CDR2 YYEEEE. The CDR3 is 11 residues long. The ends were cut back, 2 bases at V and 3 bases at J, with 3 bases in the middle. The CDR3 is CASSLHYEQYF. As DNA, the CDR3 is TGTGCCAGCAGCTTACACTACGAGCAGTACTTC.

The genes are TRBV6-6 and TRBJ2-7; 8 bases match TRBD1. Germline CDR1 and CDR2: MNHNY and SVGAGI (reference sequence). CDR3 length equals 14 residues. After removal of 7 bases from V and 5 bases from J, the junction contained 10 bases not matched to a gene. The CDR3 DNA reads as TGTGCCAGCATCAGGGGGCGCCAGTCCAACGAGCAGTACTTC. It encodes CASIRGRQSNEQYF.

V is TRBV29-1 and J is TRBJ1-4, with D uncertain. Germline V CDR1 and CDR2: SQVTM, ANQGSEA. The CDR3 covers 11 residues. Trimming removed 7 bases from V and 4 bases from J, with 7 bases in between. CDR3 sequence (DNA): TGCAGCGGGTCTAGTAATGAAAAACTGTTTTTT. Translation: CSGSSNEKLFF.

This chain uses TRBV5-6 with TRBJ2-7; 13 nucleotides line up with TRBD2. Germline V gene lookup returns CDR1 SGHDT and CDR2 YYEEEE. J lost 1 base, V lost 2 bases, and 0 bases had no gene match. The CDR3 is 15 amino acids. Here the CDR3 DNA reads TGTGCCAGCAGCTTACTAGCGGGAGGGTCCTACGAGCAGTACTTC. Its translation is CASSLLAGGSYEQYF.

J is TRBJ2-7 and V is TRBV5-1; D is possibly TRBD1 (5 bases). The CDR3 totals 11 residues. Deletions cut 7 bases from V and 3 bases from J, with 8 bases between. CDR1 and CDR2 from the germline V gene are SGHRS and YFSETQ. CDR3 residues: CASGGHYEQYF. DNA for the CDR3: TGCGCCAGCGGCGGACACTACGAGCAGTACTTC.

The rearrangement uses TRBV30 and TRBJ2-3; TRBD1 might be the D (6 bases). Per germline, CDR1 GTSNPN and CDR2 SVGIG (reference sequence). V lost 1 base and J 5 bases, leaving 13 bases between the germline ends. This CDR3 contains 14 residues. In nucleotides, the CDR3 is TGTGCCTGGAGTGCCAGGGGAGAGGGAGATACGCAGTATTTT. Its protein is CAWSARGEGDTQYF.

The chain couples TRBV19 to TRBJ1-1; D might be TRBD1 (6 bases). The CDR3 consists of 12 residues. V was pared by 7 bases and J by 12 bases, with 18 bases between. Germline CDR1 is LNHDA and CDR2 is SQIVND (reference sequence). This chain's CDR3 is CASTQLGGATFF. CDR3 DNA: TGTGCCAGTACCCAATTGGGGGGGGCAACTTTCTTT.

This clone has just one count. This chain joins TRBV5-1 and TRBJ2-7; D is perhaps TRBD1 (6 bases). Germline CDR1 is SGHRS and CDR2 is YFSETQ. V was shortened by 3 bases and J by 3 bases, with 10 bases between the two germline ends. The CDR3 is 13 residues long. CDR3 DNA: TGCGCCAGCAGCTGGGACACCCACTACGAGCAGTACTTC. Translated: CASSWDTHYEQYF.

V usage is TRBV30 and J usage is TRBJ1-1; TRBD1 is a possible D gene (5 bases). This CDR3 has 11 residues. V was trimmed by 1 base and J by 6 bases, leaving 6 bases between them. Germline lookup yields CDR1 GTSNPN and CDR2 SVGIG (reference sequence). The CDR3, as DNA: TGTGCCTGGAGTGGGGGGGCTGAAGCTTTCTTT. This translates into CAWSGGAEAFF.

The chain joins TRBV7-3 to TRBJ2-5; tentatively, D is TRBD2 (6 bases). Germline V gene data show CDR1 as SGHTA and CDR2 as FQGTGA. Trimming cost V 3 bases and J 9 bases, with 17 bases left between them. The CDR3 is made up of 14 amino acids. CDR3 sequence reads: CASSLGGGGGAQYF. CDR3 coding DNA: TGTGCCAGCAGCTTGGGCGGCGGCGGAGGGGCCCAGTACTTC.

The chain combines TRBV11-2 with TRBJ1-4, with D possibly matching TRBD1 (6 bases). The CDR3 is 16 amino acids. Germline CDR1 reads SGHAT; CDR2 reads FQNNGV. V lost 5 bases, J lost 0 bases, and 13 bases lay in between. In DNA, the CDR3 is TGTGCCAGCAGCCCGGGACACCTTGCAACTAATGAAAAACTGTTTTTT. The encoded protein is CASSPGHLATNEKLFF.

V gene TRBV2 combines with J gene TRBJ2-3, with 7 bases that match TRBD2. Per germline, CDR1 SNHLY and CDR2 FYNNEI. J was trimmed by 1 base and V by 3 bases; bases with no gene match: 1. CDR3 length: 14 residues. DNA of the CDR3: TGTGCCAGCAGTGATGGGAGGGGCACAGATACGCAGTATTTT. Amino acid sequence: CASSDGRGTDTQYF.

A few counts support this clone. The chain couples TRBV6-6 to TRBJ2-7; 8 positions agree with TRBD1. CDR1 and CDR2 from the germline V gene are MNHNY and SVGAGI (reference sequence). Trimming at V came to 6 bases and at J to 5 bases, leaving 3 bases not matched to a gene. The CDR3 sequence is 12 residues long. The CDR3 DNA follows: TGTGCCAGCAGCCGGACAGGGAACGAGCAGTACTTC. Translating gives CASSRTGNEQYF.

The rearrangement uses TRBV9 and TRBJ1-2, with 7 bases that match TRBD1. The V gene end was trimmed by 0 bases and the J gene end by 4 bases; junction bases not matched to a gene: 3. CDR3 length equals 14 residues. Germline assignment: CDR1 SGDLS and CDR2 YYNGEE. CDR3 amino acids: CASSVGDSTYGYTF. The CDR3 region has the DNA TGTGCCAGCAGCGTAGGGGACAGTACCTATGGCTACACCTTC.

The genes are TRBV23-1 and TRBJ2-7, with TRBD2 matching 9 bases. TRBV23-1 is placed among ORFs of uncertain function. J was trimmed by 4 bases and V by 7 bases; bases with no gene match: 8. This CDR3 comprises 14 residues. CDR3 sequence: CASTSGLARYEQYF. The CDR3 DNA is TGCGCCAGCACCTCGGGACTAGCACGATACGAGCAGTACTTC.

The CDR3 DNA reads TGTGCCAGCAGCTCCGAGGAGTACACTGAAGCTTTCTTT. Residues: CASSSEEYTEAFF. The genes are TRBV7-9 and TRBJ1-1, with D unresolved. V lost 4 bases, J lost 3 bases, and 9 bases lay in between. The CDR3 spans 13 residues. The germline CDR1 and CDR2 sequences are SEHNR and FQNEAQ (reference sequence).

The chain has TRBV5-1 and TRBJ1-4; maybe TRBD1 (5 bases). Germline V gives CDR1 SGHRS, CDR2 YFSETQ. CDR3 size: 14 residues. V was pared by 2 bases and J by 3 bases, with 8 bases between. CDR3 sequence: CASSFGAPNEKLFF. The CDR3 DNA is TGCGCCAGCAGCTTTGGGGCACCTAATGAAAAACTGTTTTTT.

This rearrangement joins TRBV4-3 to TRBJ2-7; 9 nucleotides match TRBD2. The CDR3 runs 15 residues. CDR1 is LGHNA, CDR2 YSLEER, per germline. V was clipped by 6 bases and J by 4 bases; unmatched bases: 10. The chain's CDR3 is CASSPTPSGTYEQYF. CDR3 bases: TGCGCCAGCAGTCCAACCCCTAGCGGGACATACGAGCAGTACTTC.